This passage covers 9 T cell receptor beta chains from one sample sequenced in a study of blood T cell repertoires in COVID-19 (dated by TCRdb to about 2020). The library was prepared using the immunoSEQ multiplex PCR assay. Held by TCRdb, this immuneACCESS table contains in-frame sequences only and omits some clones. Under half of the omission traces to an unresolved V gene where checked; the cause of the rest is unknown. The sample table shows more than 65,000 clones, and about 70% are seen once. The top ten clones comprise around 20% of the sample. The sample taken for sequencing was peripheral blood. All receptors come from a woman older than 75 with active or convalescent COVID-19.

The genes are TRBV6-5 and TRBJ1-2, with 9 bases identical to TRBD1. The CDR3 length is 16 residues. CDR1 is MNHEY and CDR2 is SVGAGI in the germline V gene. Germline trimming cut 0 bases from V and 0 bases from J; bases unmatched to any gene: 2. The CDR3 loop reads CASSYSGTGPNYGYTF. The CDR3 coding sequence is TGTGCCAGCAGTTACTCGGGGACAGGGCCTAACTATGGCTACACCTTC.

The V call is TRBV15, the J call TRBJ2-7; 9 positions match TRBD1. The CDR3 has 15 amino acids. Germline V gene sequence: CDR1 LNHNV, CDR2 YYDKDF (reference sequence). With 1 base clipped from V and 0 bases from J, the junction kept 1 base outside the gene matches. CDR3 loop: CATSRGTGDSYEQYF. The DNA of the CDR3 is TGTGCCACCAGCAGAGGGACAGGGGACTCCTACGAGCAGTACTTC.

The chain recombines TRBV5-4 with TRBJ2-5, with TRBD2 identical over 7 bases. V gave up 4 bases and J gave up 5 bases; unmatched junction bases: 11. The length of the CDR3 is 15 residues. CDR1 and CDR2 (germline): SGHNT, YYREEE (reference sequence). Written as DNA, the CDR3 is TGTGCCAGCAGCCCGCGGACTAGTGGGTTGGAGACCCAGTACTTC. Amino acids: CASSPRTSGLETQYF.

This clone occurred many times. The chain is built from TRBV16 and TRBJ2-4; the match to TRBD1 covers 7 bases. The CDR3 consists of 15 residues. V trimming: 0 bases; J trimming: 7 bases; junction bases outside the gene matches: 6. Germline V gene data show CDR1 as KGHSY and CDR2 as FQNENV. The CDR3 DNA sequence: TGTGCCAGCAGCCAATCGAACAGGGGTGGGAACATTCAGTACTTC. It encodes CASSQSNRGGNIQYF.

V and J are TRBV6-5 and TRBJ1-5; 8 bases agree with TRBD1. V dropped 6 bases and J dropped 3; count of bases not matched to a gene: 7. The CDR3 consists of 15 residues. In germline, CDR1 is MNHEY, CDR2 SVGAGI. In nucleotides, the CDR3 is TGTGCCAGCAGGCCTGACAGGGGTGACAATCAGCCCCAGCATTTT. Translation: CASRPDRGDNQPQHF.

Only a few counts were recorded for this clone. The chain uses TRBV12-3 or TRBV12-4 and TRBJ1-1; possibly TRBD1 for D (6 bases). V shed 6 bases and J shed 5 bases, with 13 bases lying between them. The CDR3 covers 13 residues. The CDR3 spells CASSRGGGTEAFF. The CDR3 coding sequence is TGTGCCAGCAGCCGAGGGGGGGGAACTGAAGCTTTCTTT.

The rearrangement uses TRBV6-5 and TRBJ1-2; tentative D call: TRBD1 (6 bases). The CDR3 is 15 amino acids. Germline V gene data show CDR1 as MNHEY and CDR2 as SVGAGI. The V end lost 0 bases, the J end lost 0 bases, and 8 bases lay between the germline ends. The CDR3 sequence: CASSYSPGANYGYTF. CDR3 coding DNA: TGTGCCAGCAGTTACTCTCCAGGGGCTAACTATGGCTACACCTTC.

The CDR3 coding sequence is TGTGCCAGCAGTTACGGCTTCGTGGACTCGGAGACCCAGTACTTC. Encoded protein: CASSYGFVDSETQYF. V and J are TRBV6-2 or TRBV6-3 and TRBJ2-5, with D maybe TRBD2 (5 bases). This CDR3 has 15 residues. Germline V gene sequence: CDR1 MNHEY, CDR2 SVGEGT. Deletions cut 2 bases from V and 5 bases from J, with 15 bases between.

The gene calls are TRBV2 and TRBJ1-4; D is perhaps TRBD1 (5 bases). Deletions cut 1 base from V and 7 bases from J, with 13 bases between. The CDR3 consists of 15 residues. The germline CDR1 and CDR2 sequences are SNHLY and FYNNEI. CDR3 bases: TGTGCCAGCAGTGAAGTGGGAGGGGAAAGTGAAAAACTGTTTTTT. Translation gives CASSEVGGESEKLFF.